A single sample gave rise to the 10 T cell receptor beta chains below, sequenced in a study of T cell responses to AZD1222 COVID-19 vaccine. Profiled with immunoSEQ multiplex PCR; TCRdb holds only in-frame clones, not every one. In the table there are 150,000 to 170,000 clones, roughly nine tenths of which are singletons. The sample in question was peripheral blood, obtained on day 0 of MenACWY control vaccination. The receptors stem from an adult in good health.

The chain couples TRBV10-3 to TRBJ2-5; 16 positions match TRBD2. CDR1 is ENHRY and CDR2 is SYGVKD in the germline V gene. The length of the CDR3 is 15 residues. V was clipped by 7 bases and J by 5 bases; unmatched bases: 4. DNA for the CDR3: TGTGCCATCAAACAGGGACTAGCGGGAGGGGAGACCCAGTACTTC. Translating it yields CAIKQGLAGGETQYF.

This chain links TRBV10-3 with TRBJ1-5, with 9 positions matching TRBD1. Losses at the gene ends were 2 bases for V and 4 bases for J; bases not matched to a gene: 6. The CDR3 loop spans 16 amino acids. The germline gives CDR1 ENHRY, CDR2 SYGVKD. CDR3 loop: CAISENRGQGNQPQHF. The CDR3 bases are TGTGCCATCAGTGAGAACAGGGGGCAGGGAAATCAGCCCCAGCATTTT.

This clone was observed a handful of times. The chain is built from TRBV6-2 or TRBV6-3 and TRBJ2-5; unclear D gene. CDR1 and CDR2 from the germline V gene are MNHEY and SVGEGT. The CDR3 runs to 14 residues. Trimming removed 3 bases at V and 7 bases at J, with 15 bases between. The CDR3 region is CASSYPDDGRTQYF. DNA for the CDR3: TGTGCCAGCAGTTATCCCGACGACGGTAGGACCCAGTACTTC.

J is TRBJ1-5 and V is TRBV9, with a possible D match to TRBD1 (6 bases). Germline V gives CDR1 SGDLS, CDR2 YYNGEE. CDR3 length: 18 amino acids. With 9 bases removed from V and 1 base from J, the gap between germline ends came to 26 bases. CDR3 amino acids: CAIHPLTPKGVSNQPQHF. In DNA, the CDR3 is TGTGCCATCCACCCCTTAACTCCGAAGGGGGTCAGCAATCAGCCCCAGCATTTT. Looking up the rest from reference TRBV9 and TRBJ1-5 gives the full variable domain: DSGVTQTPKHLITATGQRVTLRCSPRSGDLSVYWYQQSLDQGLQFLIQYYNGEERAKGNILERFSAQQFPDLHSELNLSSLELGDSALYFCAIHPLTPKGVSNQPQHFGDGTRLSIL.

The chain couples TRBV11-2 to TRBJ1-4, with D possibly TRBD1 on 5 matching bases. The CDR3 is 17 amino acids. Germline lookup yields CDR1 SGHAT and CDR2 FQNNGV. V gave up 5 bases and J gave up 0 bases, with 16 bases separating them. The CDR3 nucleotides are TGTGCCAGCAGCGCGACGGGACGGCTGACAACTAATGAAAAACTGTTTTTT. As protein: CASSATGRLTTNEKLFF.

The CDR3 DNA reads as TGTGCCAGCAGCTTAGTCCCCGTGGATGAGCAGTTCTTC. Encoded protein: CASSLVPVDEQFF. V usage is TRBV11-2 and J usage is TRBJ2-1; D not certain. Germline CDR1 reads SGHAT; CDR2 reads FQNNGV. V dropped 1 base and J dropped 8 bases, with 9 bases sitting between them. The CDR3 consists of 13 residues.

This chain joins TRBV19 and TRBJ1-6; D is uncertain. Looked up from germline, CDR1 is LNHDA and CDR2 is SQIVND (reference sequence). CDR3 length: 13 residues. Trimming cost V 4 bases and J 7 bases, with 8 bases left between them. CDR3 sequence: CASSTRKNSPLHF. The CDR3 DNA reads as TGTGCCAGTAGTACCCGTAAGAATTCACCCCTCCACTTT.

This chain uses TRBV24-1 with TRBJ2-2; tentatively, D is TRBD2 (6 bases). Germline lookup yields CDR1 KGHDR and CDR2 SFDVKD. The CDR3 is made up of 15 amino acids. V lost 6 bases, J lost 3 bases, and 13 bases lay in between. CDR3 loop: CATSLNRDYTGELFF. Written as DNA, the CDR3 is TGTGCCACCAGTTTAAACCGGGACTACACCGGGGAGCTGTTTTTT.

V gene TRBV11-2 combines with J gene TRBJ1-1; D is uncertain. The V gene lost 5 bases and the J gene lost 4 bases, with 8 bases spanning the gap. CDR1 and CDR2 from the germline V gene are SGHAT and FQNNGV. The CDR3 has 12 amino acids. The CDR3, as DNA: TGTGCCAGCAGCCTCGGACGCACTGAAGCTTTCTTT. This codes for CASSLGRTEAFF.

The rearrangement joins TRBV10-2 to TRBJ2-3; 7 nucleotides match TRBD2. Per germline, CDR1 WSHSY and CDR2 SAAADI. The CDR3 contains 13 residues. With 8 bases clipped from V and 6 bases from J, the junction kept 8 bases outside the gene matches. The CDR3, as DNA: TGCGCCAGCGAAGGGACTAAGTCGGATACGCAGTATTTT. The encoded protein is CASEGTKSDTQYF.